These 31 T cell receptor beta chains came from one sample sequenced in a study of cytomegalovirus exposure and HLA in healthy donors. In the PCR, 60 Vbeta and 13 Jbeta primers were used. The table came from immunoSEQ multiplex PCR; TCRdb's copy has only in-frame clones and leaves some out. The sample records 160,000 or so clones, roughly four fifths being singletons. The sequencing input was PBMCs. Receptors were obtained from a man in his fifties in good health and CMV-seropositive.

The chain carries TRBV6-1 and TRBJ2-7, with TRBD2 matching 8 bases. Trimming at V came to 7 bases and at J to 2 bases, leaving 7 bases not matched to a gene. The CDR3 contains 14 residues. Germline lookup yields CDR1 MNHNS and CDR2 SASEGT. CDR3 loop: CASNERERTYEQYF. The CDR3 bases are TGTGCCAGCAACGAGCGGGAGCGGACCTACGAGCAGTACTTC.

The chain links TRBV6-6 to TRBJ1-2; D remains ambiguous. Germline V CDR1 and CDR2: MNHNY, SVGAGI (reference sequence). Trimming pared 3 bases from V and 7 bases from J, leaving 12 bases between. The CDR3 loop spans 13 amino acids. DNA of the CDR3: TGTGCCAGCAGTTATGTCGGGTCGGGTGGCTACACCTTC. Translated: CASSYVGSGGYTF.

The V call is TRBV29-1, the J call TRBJ2-7, with D hard to call. V lost 0 bases and J 6 bases, leaving 18 bases between the germline ends. Germline values: CDR1 SQVTM, CDR2 ANQGSEA. The CDR3 has 15 residues. The CDR3 nucleotides are TGCAGCGTTGAAGACGAGATAGGATATAGGAGCGAGCAGTACTTC. This gives the protein CSVEDEIGYRSEQYF.

Remarks on this clone: This same CDR3 is encoded by further DNA sequences in the sample. V gene TRBV7-9 combines with J gene TRBJ2-7; tentative D call: TRBD2 (5 bases). The CDR3 extends over 13 amino acids. The germline gives CDR1 SEHNR, CDR2 FQNEAQ (reference sequence). The V and J ends lost 1 base and 2 bases respectively, with 6 bases between them. The CDR3 sequence is CASSLGGPYEQYF. CDR3 in DNA: TGTGCCAGCAGCTTAGGAGGGCCCTACGAGCAGTACTTC.

The chain couples TRBV7-6 to TRBJ2-5; D is possibly TRBD2 (7 bases). The V end was cut by 1 base, the J end by 1 base, with 19 bases between. The germline V gene encodes CDR1 SGHVS and CDR2 FNYEAQ. The length of the CDR3 is 18 residues. For the CDR3, the DNA is TGTGCCAGCAGCTTAGTAGTGGGGCGCGGGGGCACCCAAGAGACCCAGTACTTC. This translates into CASSLVVGRGGTQETQYF. The full variable domain, in which reference TRBV7-6 and TRBJ2-5 provide the parts outside the CDR3, is GAGVSQSPRYKVTKRGQDVALRCDPISGHVSLYWYRQALGQGPEFLTYFNYEAQQDKSGLPNDRFSAERPEGSISTLTIQRTEQRDSAMYRCASSLVVGRGGTQETQYFGPGTRLLVL.

The chain combines TRBV18 with TRBJ2-1, with D hard to call. The V gene's germline CDR1 is KGHSH and CDR2 LQKENI. The CDR3 runs to 15 residues. The V end was cut by 3 bases, the J end by 0 bases, with 9 bases between. The chain's CDR3 is CASSPDSGSYNEQFF. In DNA form, the CDR3 reads TGTGCCAGCTCACCCGACTCGGGCTCCTACAATGAGCAGTTCTTC.

CDR3 amino acids: CASSLAIGQGNSPLHF. In DNA form, the CDR3 reads TGCGCCAGCAGCTTGGCCATAGGACAGGGAAATTCACCCCTCCACTTT. This chain links TRBV5-1 with TRBJ1-6; the match to TRBD1 covers 8 bases. This CDR3 has 16 amino acids. The ends lost 0 bases at V and 7 bases at J; junction bases unmatched: 6. The germline V gene encodes CDR1 SGHRS and CDR2 YFSETQ.

V and J are TRBV5-8 and TRBJ2-5; 8 nucleotides line up with TRBD2. This CDR3 comprises 14 residues. Germline trimming cut 5 bases from V and 0 bases from J; bases unmatched to any gene: 3. Germline assignment: CDR1 SGHTS and CDR2 YDEGEE. The DNA for the CDR3 is TGTGCCAGCAGTCGGGGGGGGTACCAAGAGACCCAGTACTTC. Translated, it gives CASSRGGYQETQYF.

This clone has a handful of counts. V gene TRBV19 combines with J gene TRBJ1-4; 12 nucleotides agree with TRBD1. CDR3 length equals 16 residues. CDR1 LNHDA and CDR2 SQIVND come from the germline V gene (reference sequence). With 8 bases clipped from V and 8 bases from J, the junction kept 12 bases outside the gene matches. DNA of the CDR3: TGTGCCAGTTGGTCCCGGGACAGGGGGCGAGGAGAAAAACTGTTTTTT. Protein sequence: CASWSRDRGRGEKLFF.

This rearrangement joins TRBV7-9 to TRBJ2-2, with D possibly TRBD1 on 5 matching bases. V was cut by 1 base and J by 1 base, with 7 bases left in between. The CDR3 spans 15 residues. Germline lookup yields CDR1 SEHNR and CDR2 FQNEAQ (reference sequence). CDR3 nucleotide sequence: TGTGCCAGCAGCTTAGGGACATTGAACACCGGGGAGCTGTTTTTT. Translated: CASSLGTLNTGELFF. Full variable domain (remainder filled in from reference TRBV7-9 and TRBJ2-2): DTGVSQNPRHKITKRGQNVTFRCDPISEHNRLYWYRQTLGQGPEFLTYFQNEAQLEKSRLLSDRFSAERPKGSFSTLEIQRTEQGDSAMYLCASSLGTLNTGELFFGEGSRLTVL.

This chain connects TRBV7-2 to TRBJ1-2, with 8 nucleotides matching TRBD1. Germline values: CDR1 SGHTA, CDR2 FQGNSA. Losses at the gene ends were 5 bases for V and 4 bases for J; bases not matched to a gene: 9. The CDR3 has 15 residues. CDR3 protein: CASSLPGGAGYGYTF. CDR3 DNA sequence: TGTGCCAGCAGCCTACCAGGGGGCGCCGGCTATGGCTACACCTTC.

The chain employs TRBV15 and TRBJ2-1, with 7 bases lining up with TRBD2. V dropped 6 bases and J dropped 3; count of bases not matched to a gene: 8. The germline gives CDR1 LNHNV, CDR2 YYDKDF (reference sequence). CDR3 length: 15 amino acids. The CDR3 nucleotides read TGTGCCACCAGTGATAGGCTAGCGGACTACAATGAGCAGTTCTTC. It codes for CATSDRLADYNEQFF.

The chain combines TRBV19 with TRBJ1-2; tentatively, D is TRBD1 (6 bases). The germline CDR1 and CDR2 sequences are LNHDA and SQIVND (reference sequence). V lost 7 bases and J 1 base, leaving 13 bases between the germline ends. The CDR3 is 14 residues long. CDR3 protein: CASTTGLLNYGYTF. The CDR3 nucleotides read TGTGCCAGTACGACAGGATTACTTAACTATGGCTACACCTTC.

This clone has more than one count but fewer than ten. The gene calls are TRBV5-1 and TRBJ2-5; 9 bases are a match to TRBD2. Looked up from germline, CDR1 is SGHRS and CDR2 is YFSETQ. CDR3 size: 18 residues. The V gene end was trimmed by 4 bases and the J gene end by 4 bases; junction bases not matched to a gene: 17. The CDR3 DNA reads as TGCGCCAGCAGCCTCGGGGTAGCGGGAGTTTCTTCGGTAGAGACCCAGTACTTC. This encodes CASSLGVAGVSSVETQYF.

The chain recombines TRBV30 with TRBJ2-7; tentative D call: TRBD1 (6 bases). CDR3 length: 12 amino acids. CDR1 and CDR2 from the germline V gene are GTSNPN and SVGIG (reference sequence). Trimming removed 2 bases at V and 6 bases at J, with 11 bases between. For the CDR3, the DNA is TGTGCCTGGAGTCAGGGGCCCGGCGAGCAGTACTTC. It is translated as CAWSQGPGEQYF.

The rearrangement uses TRBV25-1 and TRBJ2-2; a possible D gene is TRBD2 (6 bases). Trimming took 4 bases from V and 4 from J, leaving 13 bases between them. This CDR3 spans 15 amino acids. Germline V lookup: CDR1 MGHDK, CDR2 SYGVNS. The CDR3 loop reads CASSVTGDSTGELFF. CDR3 nucleotide sequence: TGTGCCAGCAGTGTGACGGGAGACAGCACCGGGGAGCTGTTTTTT.

J is TRBJ1-5 and V is TRBV6-1; D is undetermined. The CDR3 length is 15 residues. The germline V gene has CDR1 MNHNS and CDR2 SASEGT. V was clipped by 7 bases and J by 2 bases, with 15 bases between them. The CDR3: CASTPRGYGNQPQHF. Here the CDR3 DNA reads TGTGCCAGCACCCCCAGAGGCTATGGCAATCAGCCCCAGCATTTT.

This chain connects TRBV6-1 to TRBJ2-1, with a tentative D call TRBD2 (6 bases). The length of the CDR3 is 15 residues. The V gene's germline CDR1 is MNHNS and CDR2 SASEGT. The germline V and J ends were trimmed by 8 bases and 2 bases, with 16 bases remaining between them. Here the CDR3 reads CASGHRGNTYNEQFF. The CDR3 DNA follows: TGTGCCAGCGGCCACCGCGGGAATACCTACAATGAGCAGTTCTTC.

The V and J genes are TRBV6-6 and TRBJ2-3, with 7 bases aligning to TRBD2. J lost 4 bases, V lost 7 bases, and 5 bases had no gene match. Germline V CDR1 and CDR2: MNHNY, SVGAGI (reference sequence). CDR3 length: 13 amino acids. The CDR3 loop is CASTGGSSDTQYF. As DNA, the CDR3 is TGTGCCAGCACAGGCGGGAGTTCAGATACGCAGTATTTT.

The chain employs TRBV18 and TRBJ2-5; 8 nucleotides line up with TRBD2. Germline lookup yields CDR1 KGHSH and CDR2 LQKENI. J gave up 5 bases and V 5 bases, and 13 bases lay outside the gene matches. This CDR3 contains 16 residues. The CDR3: CASSSKAGGAKETQYF. In DNA form, the CDR3 reads TGTGCCAGCTCATCCAAGGCCGGGGGGGCGAAGGAGACCCAGTACTTC.

The chain is built from TRBV27 and TRBJ2-3; D gene ambiguous. The CDR3 has 13 amino acids. V was pared by 3 bases and J by 2 bases, with 6 bases between. Germline V gene lookup returns CDR1 MNHEY and CDR2 SMNVEV (reference sequence). CDR3 in DNA: TGTGCCAGCAGTTTCTCCTACACAGATACGCAGTATTTT. Its protein product is CASSFSYTDTQYF.

The rearrangement uses TRBV27 and TRBJ2-2, with 7 bases identical to TRBD2. The V segment lost 3 bases and the J segment 6 bases; nucleotides outside the gene matches: 7. Germline assignment: CDR1 MNHEY and CDR2 SMNVEV (reference sequence). This CDR3 spans 15 amino acids. The CDR3 here is CASSFWGGGAGELFF. The CDR3 DNA reads TGTGCCAGCAGTTTCTGGGGGGGTGGGGCCGGGGAGCTGTTTTTT.

This chain connects TRBV27 to TRBJ2-5, with 11 positions matching TRBD1. Judging by the DNA end, TRBJ2-7 fits better; the J call may be wrong. The CDR3 has 16 amino acids. The germline V gene has CDR1 MNHEY and CDR2 SMNVEV (reference sequence). The CDR3 sequence is CASTSSPDRGLYEQYF. The CDR3 DNA reads TGTGCCAGCACCAGCAGTCCGGACAGGGGGCTATACGAGCAGTACTTC.

Only one count was recorded for this clone. V gene TRBV28 combines with J gene TRBJ1-5, with TRBD1 matching 9 bases. V lost 3 bases to trimming and J lost 2 bases; unmatched junction nucleotides: 5. This CDR3 is built from 16 residues. The germline CDR1 and CDR2 sequences are MDHEN and SYDVKM. The CDR3 region has the DNA TGTGCCAGCAGTTTGACGGGACAGGGAGGCAATCAGCCCCAGCATTTT. Its protein product is CASSLTGQGGNQPQHF.

This rearrangement joins TRBV19 to TRBJ2-2, with TRBD2 as a possible D gene (5 bases). Trimming removed 6 bases from V and 3 bases from J, with 17 bases in between. CDR1 and CDR2 (germline): LNHDA, SQIVND (reference sequence). The CDR3 loop spans 16 amino acids. This CDR3 reads CASSRPLGTDTGELFF. CDR3 nucleotides: TGTGCCAGTAGCCGACCACTAGGCACGGACACCGGGGAGCTGTTTTTT.

The rearrangement uses TRBV7-9 and TRBJ1-2; 8 nucleotides agree with TRBD1. CDR1 and CDR2 from the germline V gene are SEHNR and FQNEAQ (reference sequence). CDR3 length: 17 residues. With V trimmed by 5 bases and J by 2 bases, 13 bases remained unmatched. CDR3 sequence reads: CASSPTRGTGKNYGYTF. For the CDR3, the DNA is TGTGCCAGCAGCCCCACGAGGGGGACAGGAAAAAACTATGGCTACACCTTC.

The CDR3 protein is CASSQDLGQGARANEQFF. The CDR3 DNA sequence: TGCGCCAGCAGCCAAGATTTAGGACAGGGGGCGCGGGCCAATGAGCAGTTCTTC. V and J are TRBV4-3 and TRBJ2-1, with 11 bases aligning to TRBD1. V lost 0 bases, J lost 6 bases, and 10 bases stayed unmatched. This CDR3 comprises 18 residues. From germline, CDR1 is LGHNA and CDR2 YSLEER.

The chain links TRBV7-9 to TRBJ1-1; D not resolved. The CDR3 is 14 residues long. Germline V lookup: CDR1 SEHNR, CDR2 FQNEAQ (reference sequence). Trimming removed 0 bases at V and 0 bases at J, with 5 bases between. The CDR3 is CASSLASVNTEAFF. The CDR3 DNA follows: TGTGCCAGCAGCTTAGCGTCGGTGAACACTGAAGCTTTCTTT.

The table lists this clone with a few counts. This rearrangement joins TRBV27 to TRBJ2-7; D call uncertain. CDR1 and CDR2 from the germline V gene are MNHEY and SMNVEV (reference sequence). This CDR3 is built from 12 residues. V gave up 6 bases and J gave up 7 bases, with 13 bases separating them. In DNA form, the CDR3 reads TGTGCCAGCAGAACTAACGCCGGGGAGCAGTACTTC. This codes for CASRTNAGEQYF.

The chain combines TRBV25-1 with TRBJ2-7; maybe TRBD2 (5 bases). Germline CDR1 is MGHDK and CDR2 is SYGVNS. Trimming removed 1 base at V and 6 bases at J, with 10 bases between. CDR3 size: 13 residues. CDR3 sequence (DNA): TGTGCCAGCAGTGAATGGTTAGGAGGCGAGCAGTACTTC. Translating gives CASSEWLGGEQYF.

The chain recombines TRBV19 with TRBJ2-1; a weak D match, TRBD1 (6 bases). V lost 5 bases and J lost 4, with 9 bases in between. This CDR3 is 13 amino acids long. Germline CDR1 reads LNHDA; CDR2 reads SQIVND (reference sequence). CDR3 coding DNA: TGTGCCAGTAGTGCGACAGGATACAATGAGCAGTTCTTC. It codes for CASSATGYNEQFF. Supplemented by reference TRBV19 and TRBJ2-1, the full variable domain reads DGGITQSPKYLFRKEGQNVTLSCEQNLNHDAMYWYRQDPGQGLRLIYYSQIVNDFQKGDIAEGYSVSREKKESFPLTVTSAQKNPTAFYLCASSATGYNEQFFGPGTRLTVL.